The source of this T cell receptor (beta chain) is a study of blood T cell repertoires in COVID-19. Study summary: Samples came from the United States, Italy and Spain, spanning acute and convalescent COVID-19. PBMCs, B-cell-depleted T cells, or T cells provided the cDNA or gDNA that made up the material.

CDR1 and CDR2 from the germline V gene are SGHRS and YFSETQ. The CDR3 consists of 14 residues. Trimming took 1 base from V and 13 from J; bases not matched to a gene: 11. As originally analysed: Amplification of reference gene primers provided the estimated nucleated cell counts. Data came from immunoSEQ multiplex PCR; TCRdb stores just in-frame clones and leaves some out. Clonal size and the V and J genes are those of that table, whereas D and trimming came from the DNA. The data contain 200,000 to 250,000 clones, around 81% of them singletons. The sequenced sample was peripheral blood. V and J are TRBV5-1 and TRBJ1-5, with TRBD1 identical over 7 bases. The clonotype was recovered from a woman in her seventies with acute or convalescent COVID-19. CDR3 amino acids: CASSLSTGSSLQHF. Written as DNA, the CDR3 is TGCGCCAGCAGCTTGTCGACAGGGTCTTCCTTACAGCATTTT.